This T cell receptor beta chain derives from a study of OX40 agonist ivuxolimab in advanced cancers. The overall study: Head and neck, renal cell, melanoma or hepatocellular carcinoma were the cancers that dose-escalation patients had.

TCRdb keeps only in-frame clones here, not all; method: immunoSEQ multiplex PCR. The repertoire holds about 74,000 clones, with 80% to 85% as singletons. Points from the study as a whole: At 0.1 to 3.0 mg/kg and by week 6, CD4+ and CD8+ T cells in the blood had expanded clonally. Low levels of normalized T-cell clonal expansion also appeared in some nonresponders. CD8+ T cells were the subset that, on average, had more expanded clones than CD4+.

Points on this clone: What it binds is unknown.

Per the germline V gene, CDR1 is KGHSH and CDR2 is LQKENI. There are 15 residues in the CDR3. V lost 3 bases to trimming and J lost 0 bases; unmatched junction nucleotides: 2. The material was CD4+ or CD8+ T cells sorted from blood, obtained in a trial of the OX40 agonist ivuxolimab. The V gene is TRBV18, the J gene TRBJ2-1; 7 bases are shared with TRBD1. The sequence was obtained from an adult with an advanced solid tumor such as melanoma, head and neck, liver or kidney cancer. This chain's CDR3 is CASSPDRSSYNEQFF. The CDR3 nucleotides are TGTGCCAGCTCACCGGACAGGAGCTCCTACAATGAGCAGTTCTTC.